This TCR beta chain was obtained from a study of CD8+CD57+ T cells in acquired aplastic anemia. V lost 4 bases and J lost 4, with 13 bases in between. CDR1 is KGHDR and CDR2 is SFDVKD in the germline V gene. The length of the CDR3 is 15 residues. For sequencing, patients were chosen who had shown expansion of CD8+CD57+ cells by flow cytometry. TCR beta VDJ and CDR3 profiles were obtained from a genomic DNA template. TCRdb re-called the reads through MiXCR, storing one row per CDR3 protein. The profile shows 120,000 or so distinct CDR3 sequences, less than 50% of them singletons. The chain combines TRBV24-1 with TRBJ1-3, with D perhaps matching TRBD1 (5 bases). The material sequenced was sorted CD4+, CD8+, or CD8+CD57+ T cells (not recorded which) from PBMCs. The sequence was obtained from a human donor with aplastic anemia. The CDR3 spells CATSEAPRVGNTIYF. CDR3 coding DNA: TGTGCCACCAGTGAGGCCCCCAGGGTAGGAAACACCATATATTTT.